The 17 T cell receptor beta chains presented below share a single source sample, sequenced in a study of blood T cell repertoires in COVID-19. Sequencing used immunoSEQ multiplex PCR; TCRdb keeps in-frame clones, though not all of them. The data contain fewer than 200,000 clones, roughly 75% of them singletons. The sequencing input was peripheral blood. The receptor set was obtained from a man between 65 and 85 years old with active or convalescent COVID-19.

This clone was observed a handful of times. The chain joins TRBV5-1 to TRBJ2-2; 9 nucleotides agree with TRBD2. Germline V lookup: CDR1 SGHRS, CDR2 YFSETQ. The CDR3 spans 16 residues. J was trimmed by 4 bases and V by 2 bases; bases with no gene match: 6. The CDR3 loop is CASSFRGRAFTGELFF. In nucleotides, the CDR3 is TGCGCCAGCAGCTTCCGCGGGAGGGCCTTCACCGGGGAGCTGTTTTTT.

The rearrangement uses TRBV3-1 (or the pseudogene TRBV3-2) and TRBJ1-2; unclear D gene. Per the germline V gene, CDR1 is LGHDT and CDR2 is YNNKEL (reference sequence). The CDR3 is 12 residues long. Deletions cut 5 bases from V and 4 bases from J, with 8 bases between. The CDR3 region has the DNA TGTGCCAGCAGCACACGAGGCTATGGCTACACCTTC. It specifies CASSTRGYGYTF.

The rearrangement joins TRBV2 to TRBJ2-1; D may be TRBD1 (5 bases). The CDR3 covers 15 residues. The V end lost 2 bases, the J end lost 5 bases, and 13 bases lay between the germline ends. Germline V lookup: CDR1 SNHLY, CDR2 FYNNEI. In DNA, the CDR3 is TGTGCCAGCAGTGAAAAGTCAGGGTACCACAATGAGCAGTTCTTC. This translates into CASSEKSGYHNEQFF.

The V and J genes are TRBV4-1 and TRBJ1-1, with 7 bases that match TRBD1. The germline gives CDR1 MGHRA, CDR2 YSYEKL. CDR3 length equals 15 residues. Losses at the gene ends were 3 bases for V and 3 bases for J; bases not matched to a gene: 7. The CDR3 loop is CASSQKKGADTEAFF. The CDR3 bases are TGCGCCAGCAGCCAGAAAAAGGGGGCTGACACTGAAGCTTTCTTT.

V is TRBV7-6 and J is TRBJ2-7; D remains ambiguous. This CDR3 has 14 residues. Trimming cost V 5 bases and J 2 bases, with 13 bases left between them. Germline values: CDR1 SGHVS, CDR2 FNYEAQ. The CDR3 sequence: CASSKLAAPYEQYF. For the CDR3, the DNA is TGTGCCAGCAGCAAATTGGCCGCCCCCTACGAGCAGTACTTC.

As DNA, the CDR3 is TGTGCCAGCAGCCATCAAGGATCGGGGGAGCCTGAAGCTTTCTTT. It is translated as CASSHQGSGEPEAFF. The chain recombines TRBV11-2 with TRBJ1-1, with D perhaps TRBD1 (5 bases). The CDR3 extends over 15 amino acids. V was clipped by 5 bases and J by 6 bases, with 19 bases between them. Germline V gene lookup returns CDR1 SGHAT and CDR2 FQNNGV.

The V gene is TRBV6-1, the J gene TRBJ2-7, with 7 bases identical to TRBD1. The trim removed 2 bases at V and 3 bases at J, leaving 4 bases unmatched. Germline V lookup: CDR1 MNHNS, CDR2 SASEGT. The CDR3 has 14 residues. The CDR3: CASSELNRGYEQYF. The CDR3 coding sequence is TGTGCCAGCAGTGAACTAAACAGGGGCTACGAGCAGTACTTC.

The chain uses TRBV2 and TRBJ2-5, with TRBD1 matching over 9 bases. Germline-derived CDR1 and CDR2 are SNHLY and FYNNEI. Trimming at V came to 7 bases and at J to 5 bases, leaving 5 bases not matched to a gene. The CDR3 runs 13 residues. CDR3 in DNA: TGTGCCAGCACAAGACAGGGGGGGGAGACCCAGTACTTC. Protein sequence: CASTRQGGETQYF.

CDR3 coding DNA: TGTGCCAGCACCCCCCGGGACGGGGAGGGGAGTGAGCAGTTCTTC. This encodes CASTPRDGEGSEQFF. V usage is TRBV5-5 and J usage is TRBJ2-1; TRBD2 agrees at 7 bases. Germline CDR1 is SGHKS and CDR2 is YYEKEE (reference sequence). The J segment lost 9 bases and the V segment lost 6 bases, leaving 15 bases of the junction unmatched. CDR3 length equals 15 residues.

This chain links TRBV20-1 with TRBJ2-3; 7 nucleotides match TRBD2. The CDR3 has 15 amino acids. V was pared by 3 bases and J by 6 bases, with 12 bases of the junction left unmatched. Germline V lookup: CDR1 DFQATT, CDR2 SNEGSKA (reference sequence). The chain's CDR3 is CSASPGRSSFDTQYF. The CDR3 DNA follows: TGCAGTGCTAGTCCCGGGAGGAGTTCCTTCGATACGCAGTATTTT.

V usage is TRBV5-1 and J usage is TRBJ1-5; 8 bases line up with TRBD1. The ends lost 4 bases at V and 4 bases at J; junction bases unmatched: 10. The germline V gene encodes CDR1 SGHRS and CDR2 YFSETQ. The CDR3 is made up of 16 amino acids. The CDR3 loop reads CASSPTGQGRNQPQHF. The CDR3, as DNA: TGCGCCAGCAGCCCCACCGGACAGGGAAGGAATCAGCCCCAGCATTTT.

This clone has a single count. The rearrangement joins TRBV6-5 to TRBJ1-1, with 7 bases identical to TRBD1. In germline, CDR1 is MNHEY, CDR2 SVGAGI. The V gene end was trimmed by 5 bases and the J gene end by 0 bases; junction bases not matched to a gene: 3. The CDR3 is 14 residues long. DNA for the CDR3: TGTGCCAGCAGTAAGGGACAGATGAACACTGAAGCTTTCTTT. Its translation is CASSKGQMNTEAFF.

CDR3 sequence: CSVETGINTEAFF. CDR3 bases: TGCAGCGTCGAGACAGGGATTAACACTGAAGCTTTCTTT. V and J are TRBV29-1 and TRBJ1-1; 7 nucleotides agree with TRBD1. The germline CDR1 and CDR2 sequences are SQVTM and ANQGSEA. Trimming removed 6 bases from V and 2 bases from J; junction bases left unmatched: 6. CDR3 length equals 13 residues. Full variable domain (rest looked up from reference TRBV29-1 and TRBJ1-1): SAVISQKPSRDICQRGTSLTIQCQVDSQVTMMFWYRQQPGQSLTLIATANQGSEATYESGFVIDKFPISRPNLTFSTLTVSNMSPEDSSIYLCSVETGINTEAFFGQGTRLTVV.

The chain recombines TRBV4-2 with TRBJ2-7; a possible D gene is TRBD2 (6 bases). Germline lookup yields CDR1 LGHNA and CDR2 YNFKEQ. The CDR3 contains 16 residues. Trimming removed 0 bases at V and 6 bases at J, with 18 bases between. The CDR3 protein is CASSQDWGDRGGEQYF. The DNA of the CDR3 is TGTGCCAGCAGCCAAGACTGGGGGGACCGGGGTGGCGAGCAGTACTTC.

This clone has a single count. The chain recombines TRBV29-1 with TRBJ1-2; TRBD1 aligns across 10 bases. Trimming at V came to 6 bases and at J to 8 bases, leaving 6 bases not matched to a gene. Looked up from germline, CDR1 is SQVTM and CDR2 is ANQGSEA. The CDR3 is made up of 12 amino acids. CDR3 loop: CSVSGQGHGYTF. DNA for the CDR3: TGCAGCGTATCGGGACAGGGGCACGGCTACACCTTC.

The genes are TRBV7-7 and TRBJ1-4; tentatively, D is TRBD1 (5 bases). Trimming pared 1 base from V and 7 bases from J, leaving 13 bases between. The CDR3 loop spans 15 amino acids. Per the germline V gene, CDR1 is SSHAT and CDR2 is FNYEAQ (reference sequence). CDR3 amino acids: CASSLGPGEGEKLFF. CDR3 sequence (DNA): TGTGCCAGCAGCTTAGGACCGGGGGAGGGTGAAAAACTGTTTTTT.

This clone has a handful of counts. The chain combines TRBV3-1 (or the pseudogene TRBV3-2) with TRBJ1-4; possible D gene TRBD1, 5 bases. The CDR3 sequence is 13 residues long. V was trimmed by 3 bases and J by 8 bases, leaving 10 bases between them. Per germline, CDR1 LGHDT and CDR2 YNNKEL (reference sequence). CDR3 residues: CASSHSGGEKLFF. CDR3 DNA sequence: TGTGCCAGCAGCCATTCGGGGGGGGAAAAACTGTTTTTT.